This T cell receptor (beta chain) was obtained from a study of T-cell memory formation after mild COVID-19. Study-wide findings and caveats: Clonal second-wave expansions that peaked on day 37 had unconfirmed SARS-CoV-2 specificity. Day 15 to 85 contracting clones showed balanced CD4/CD8; later expanders leaned CD4+. Shrinking CD4+ clones resided mostly in CM and EM, and CD8+ ones in EMRA. Detection of some responders pre-infection suggested pre-existing cross-reactive memory T cells participated.

One entry per CDR3 protein, called by TCRdb with MiXCR from the 5' RACE reads. The table records approximately 350,000 distinct CDR3 sequences, approximately 15% of them present only once. Deletions cut 1 base from V and 10 bases from J, with 17 bases between. The germline V gene has CDR1 LGHNA and CDR2 YNFKEQ. The CDR3 is made up of 16 amino acids. Notes on this clonotype: What it binds is unknown.

The TCR sequence derives from a man between 18 and 35 years old who had mild COVID-19 (a few samples of this study predate the infection). Cell type and time point are not known. V and J are TRBV4-2 and TRBJ1-6; weak D call: TRBD1 (6 bases). Sequenced: PBMCs or a T cell subset sorted from them (not recorded which). For the CDR3, the DNA is TGTGCCAGCAGCCAAGTCGGCCAGGGGTTGTACTCACCCCTCCACTTT. Protein: CASSQVGQGLYSPLHF.